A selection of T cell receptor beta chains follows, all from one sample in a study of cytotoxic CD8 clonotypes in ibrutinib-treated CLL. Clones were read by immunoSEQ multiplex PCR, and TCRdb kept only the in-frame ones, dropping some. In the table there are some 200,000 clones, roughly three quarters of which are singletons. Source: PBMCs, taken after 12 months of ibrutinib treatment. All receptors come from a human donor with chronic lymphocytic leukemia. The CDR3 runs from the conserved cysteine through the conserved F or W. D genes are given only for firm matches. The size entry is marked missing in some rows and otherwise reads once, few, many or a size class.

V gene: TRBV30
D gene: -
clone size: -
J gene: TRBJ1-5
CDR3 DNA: TGTGCCTGGACCCTCCCCGGCCTCCCTGACAATCAGCCCCAGCATTTT
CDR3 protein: CAWTLPGLPDNQPQHF

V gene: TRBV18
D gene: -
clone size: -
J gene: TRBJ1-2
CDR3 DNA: TGTGCCAGCTCACCAATCGCACAGGGCAACTATGGCTACACCTTC
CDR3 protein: CASSPIAQGNYGYTF

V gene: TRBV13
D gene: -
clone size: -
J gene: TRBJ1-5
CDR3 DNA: TGTGCCAGCAGCTTTGGAGGGACCGGCGAGCCCCAGCATTTT
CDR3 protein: CASSFGGTGEPQHF

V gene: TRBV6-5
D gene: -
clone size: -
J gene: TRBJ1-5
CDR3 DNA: TGTGCCAGCCGCGGTCCCTTGTATCAGCCCCAGCATTTT
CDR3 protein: CASRGPLYQPQHF

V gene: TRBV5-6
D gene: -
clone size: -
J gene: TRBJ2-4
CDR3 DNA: TGTGCCAGCAGCTTGTTCTCGGCCAACATTCAGTACTTC
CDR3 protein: CASSLFSANIQYF

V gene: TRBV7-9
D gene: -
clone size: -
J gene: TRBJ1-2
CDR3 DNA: TGTGCCAGCAGCTTAACCCCAGAGAATGGCTACACCTTC
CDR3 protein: CASSLTPENGYTF

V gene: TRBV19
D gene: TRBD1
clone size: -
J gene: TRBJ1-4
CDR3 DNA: TGTGCCAGTAAATTCCTCGACAGGGGTGAAAAACTGTTTTTT
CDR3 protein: CASKFLDRGEKLFF

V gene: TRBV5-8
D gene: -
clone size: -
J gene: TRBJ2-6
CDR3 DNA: TGTGCCAGCAGCTTGATCCGTAAGTCTGGGGCCAACGTCCTGACTTTC
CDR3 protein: CASSLIRKSGANVLTF

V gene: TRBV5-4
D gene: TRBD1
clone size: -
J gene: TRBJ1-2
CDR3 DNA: TGTGCCAGCAGCTCCTCGACAGGGATCTATGGCTACACCTTC
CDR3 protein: CASSSSTGIYGYTF

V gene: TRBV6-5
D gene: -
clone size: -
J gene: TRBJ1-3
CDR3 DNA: TGTGCCAGCAGTTACGGCCGGGCCGGAAACACCATATATTTT
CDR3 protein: CASSYGRAGNTIYF

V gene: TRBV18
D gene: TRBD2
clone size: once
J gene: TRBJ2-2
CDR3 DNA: TGTGCCAGCTCAACTGAGCGGGAAGGGGTCGCGAACACCGGGGAGCTGTTTTTT
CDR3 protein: CASSTEREGVANTGELFF

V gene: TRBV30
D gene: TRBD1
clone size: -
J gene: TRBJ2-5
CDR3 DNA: TGTGCCTGGAACAGGGGACAAGAGACCCAGTACTTC
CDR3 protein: CAWNRGQETQYF

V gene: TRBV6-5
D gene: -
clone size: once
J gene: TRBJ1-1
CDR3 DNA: TGTGCCAGCAGGACTAGGGGCACTGAAGCTTTCTTT
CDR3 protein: CASRTRGTEAFF

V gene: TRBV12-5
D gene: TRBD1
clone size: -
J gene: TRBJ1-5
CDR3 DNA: TGTGCTAGTGGCCCGGGACAGGGCCTCAATCAGCCCCAGCATTTT
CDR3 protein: CASGPGQGLNQPQHF

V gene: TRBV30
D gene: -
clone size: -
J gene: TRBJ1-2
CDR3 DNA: TGTGCCTGGGATCCTACAGGAAACTATGGCTACACCTTC
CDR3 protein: CAWDPTGNYGYTF

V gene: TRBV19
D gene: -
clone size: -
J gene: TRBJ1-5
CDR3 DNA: TGTGCCAGTAGTATCCAACAGGGAGGCAATCAGCCCCAGCATTTT
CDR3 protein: CASSIQQGGNQPQHF

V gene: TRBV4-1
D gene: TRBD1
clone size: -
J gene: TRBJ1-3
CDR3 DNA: TGCGCCAGCAGCCGCCCAGGAGGGGGCCCTGGAAACACCATATATTTT
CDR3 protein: CASSRPGGGPGNTIYF

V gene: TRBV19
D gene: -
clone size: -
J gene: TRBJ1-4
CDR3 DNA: TGTGCCAGTAGTATCACAGGGCGACCTTCTAATGAAAAACTGTTTTTT
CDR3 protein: CASSITGRPSNEKLFF

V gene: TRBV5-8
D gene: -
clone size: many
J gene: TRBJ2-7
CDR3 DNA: TGTGCCAGCAGCACCGACAGAGCGTCCTACGAGCAGTACTTC
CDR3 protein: CASSTDRASYEQYF

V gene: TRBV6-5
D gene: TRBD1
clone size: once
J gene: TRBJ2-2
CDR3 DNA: TGTGCCAGCAGTTACCGTGTGACAGGGAGTACCGGGGAGCTGTTTTTT
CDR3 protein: CASSYRVTGSTGELFF

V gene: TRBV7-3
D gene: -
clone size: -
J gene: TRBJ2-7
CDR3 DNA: TGTGCCAGCAGCCAGTCAGGGGCCACTGACGAGCAGTACTTC
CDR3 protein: CASSQSGATDEQYF

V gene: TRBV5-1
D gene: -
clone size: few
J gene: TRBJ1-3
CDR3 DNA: TGCGCCAGCAGCTTGGGGCACCGGCTCTCTGGAAACACCATATATTTT
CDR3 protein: CASSLGHRLSGNTIYF

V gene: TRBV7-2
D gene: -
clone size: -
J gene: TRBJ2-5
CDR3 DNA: TGTGCCAGCAGCTTTGGTCCTGAGACCCAGTACTTC
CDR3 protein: CASSFGPETQYF

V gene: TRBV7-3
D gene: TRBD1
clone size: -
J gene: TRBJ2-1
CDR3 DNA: TGTGCCAGCAGCCGCGGACAGGGCAATGAGCAGTTCTTC
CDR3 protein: CASSRGQGNEQFF

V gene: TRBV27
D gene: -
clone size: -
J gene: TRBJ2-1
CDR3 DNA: TGTGCCAGCAGCCTGACAGCTAGCTCCTACAATGAGCAGTTCTTC
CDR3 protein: CASSLTASSYNEQFF

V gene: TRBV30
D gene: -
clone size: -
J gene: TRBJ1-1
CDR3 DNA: TGTGCCTGGGGAAGGGTCACTGAAGCTTTCTTT
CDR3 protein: CAWGRVTEAFF

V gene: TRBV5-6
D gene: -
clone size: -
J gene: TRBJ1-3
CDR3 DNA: TGTGCCAGCAGCTGGATCGGAAACACCATATATTTT
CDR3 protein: CASSWIGNTIYF

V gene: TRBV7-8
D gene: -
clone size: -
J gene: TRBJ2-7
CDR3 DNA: TGTGCCAGCAGCTTTGGGTTCGACAGGTTCTACGAGCAGTACTTC
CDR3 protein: CASSFGFDRFYEQYF

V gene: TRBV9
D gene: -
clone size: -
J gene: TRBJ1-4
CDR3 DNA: TGTGCCAGCAGCGTAGCGAGCGCAGGGCTGAAGGAAAAACTGTTTTTT
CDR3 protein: CASSVASAGLKEKLFF

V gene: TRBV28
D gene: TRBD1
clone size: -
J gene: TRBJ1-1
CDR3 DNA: TGTGCCAGCAGGATACCGGGACAGCAGAACACTGAAGCTTTCTTT
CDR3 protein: CASRIPGQQNTEAFF

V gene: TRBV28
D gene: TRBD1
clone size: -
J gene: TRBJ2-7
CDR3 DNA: TGTGCCAGCAGTTCCTTCAACTCCGGGACAGGGGGCGAGCAGTACTTC
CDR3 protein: CASSSFNSGTGGEQYF

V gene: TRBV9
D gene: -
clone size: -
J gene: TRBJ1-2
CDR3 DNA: TGTGCCAGCAGCGTAGCTTTGGGGAACTATGGCTACACCTTC
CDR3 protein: CASSVALGNYGYTF

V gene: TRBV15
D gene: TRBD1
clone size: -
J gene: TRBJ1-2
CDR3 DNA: TGTGCCACCAGCAGAGAGGACACTCCGGGACAGGGTTTCGGCTACACCTTC
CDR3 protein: CATSREDTPGQGFGYTF

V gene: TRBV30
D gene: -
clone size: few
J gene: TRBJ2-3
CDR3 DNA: TGTGCCTGGTCAGGGGCGGGGATAAGCACAGATACGCAGTATTTT
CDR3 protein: CAWSGAGISTDTQYF

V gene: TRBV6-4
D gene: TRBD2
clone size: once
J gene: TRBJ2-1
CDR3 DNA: TGTGCCAGCTCGGGAGGAGACTTCTACAATGAGCAGTTCTTC
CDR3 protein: CASSGGDFYNEQFF

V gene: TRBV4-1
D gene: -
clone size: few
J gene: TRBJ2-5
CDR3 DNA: TGCGCCAGCAGCCGGGTAACGGGGCAAGAGACCCAGTACTTC
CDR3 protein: CASSRVTGQETQYF

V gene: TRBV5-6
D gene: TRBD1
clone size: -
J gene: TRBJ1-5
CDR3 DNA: TGTGCCAGCAGCTTACAGGGGTGGGGACAGCCCCAGCATTTT
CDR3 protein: CASSLQGWGQPQHF

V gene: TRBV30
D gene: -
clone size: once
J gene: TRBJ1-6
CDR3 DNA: TGTGCCTGGAGCCGACAGAATTCACCCCTCCACTTT
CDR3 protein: CAWSRQNSPLHF

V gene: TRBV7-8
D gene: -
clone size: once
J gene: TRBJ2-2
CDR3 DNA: TGTGCCAGCAGCTTAGCAGCTCGAGCGAACACCGGGGAGCTGTTTTTT
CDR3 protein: CASSLAARANTGELFF

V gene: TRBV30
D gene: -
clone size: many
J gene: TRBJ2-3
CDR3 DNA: TGTGCCTGGAGTGTACGAGGGGGGGCAGATACGCAGTATTTT
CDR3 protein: CAWSVRGGADTQYF

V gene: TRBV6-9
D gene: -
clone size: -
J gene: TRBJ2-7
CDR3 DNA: TGTGCCAGCAGTTATTGCCCCGGGGGTAGCCCCACCCTCGAGCAGTACTTC
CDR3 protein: CASSYCPGGSPTLEQYF

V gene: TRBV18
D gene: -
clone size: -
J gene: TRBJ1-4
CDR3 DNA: TGTGCCAGCTCACCAGATACAGTTAATGAAAAACTGTTTTTT
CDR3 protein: CASSPDTVNEKLFF

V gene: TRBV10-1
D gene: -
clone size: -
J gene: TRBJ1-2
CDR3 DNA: TGCGCCAGCAGTCCATCGGGAGAGAACTATGGCTACACCTTC
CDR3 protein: CASSPSGENYGYTF

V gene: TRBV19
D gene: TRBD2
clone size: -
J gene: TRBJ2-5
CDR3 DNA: TGTGCCAGTAGTATTAAAGAAGCGGGAGGGCCGAAGACCCAGTACTTC
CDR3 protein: CASSIKEAGGPKTQYF

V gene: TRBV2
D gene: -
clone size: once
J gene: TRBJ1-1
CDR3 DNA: TGTGCCAGCAGCCTTGATGGTTCGGACACTGAAGCTTTCTTT
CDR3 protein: CASSLDGSDTEAFF

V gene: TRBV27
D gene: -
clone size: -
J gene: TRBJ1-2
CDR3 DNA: TGTGCCAGCAGTTTAATGGGGGCTAACTATGGCTACACCTTC
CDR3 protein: CASSLMGANYGYTF

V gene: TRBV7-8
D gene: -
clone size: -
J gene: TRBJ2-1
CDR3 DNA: TGTGCCAGCAGCTTAGGGGGGAGGTACAATGAGCAGTTCTTC
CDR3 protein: CASSLGGRYNEQFF

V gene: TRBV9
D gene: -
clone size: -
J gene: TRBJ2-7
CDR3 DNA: TGTGCCAGCAGTCCTCAGGGCTCCTACGAGCAGTACTTC
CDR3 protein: CASSPQGSYEQYF

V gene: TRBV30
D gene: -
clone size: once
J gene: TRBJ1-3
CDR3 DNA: TGTGCCTGGGCCCCCCTAGGGGAGAGTCTCTCTGGAAACACCATATATTTT
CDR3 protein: CAWAPLGESLSGNTIYF

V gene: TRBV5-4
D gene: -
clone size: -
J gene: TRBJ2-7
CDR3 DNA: TGTGCCAGCAGCCCCGCCGGCGGTCCGGGTATCTACGAGCAGTACTTC
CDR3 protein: CASSPAGGPGIYEQYF

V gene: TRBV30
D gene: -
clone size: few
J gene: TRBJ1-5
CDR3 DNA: TGTGCCTGGAGTGGATATAGCAATCAGCCCCAGCATTTT
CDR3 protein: CAWSGYSNQPQHF

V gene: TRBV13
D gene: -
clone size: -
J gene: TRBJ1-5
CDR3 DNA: TGTGCCAGCAGCTTAGGCCGGGTCGCCCAGCCCCAGCATTTT
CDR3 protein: CASSLGRVAQPQHF

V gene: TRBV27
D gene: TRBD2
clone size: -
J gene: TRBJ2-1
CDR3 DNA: TGTGCCAGCAGTTTACCACTAGCGGGAGCGACCTACAATGAGCAGTTCTTC
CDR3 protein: CASSLPLAGATYNEQFF

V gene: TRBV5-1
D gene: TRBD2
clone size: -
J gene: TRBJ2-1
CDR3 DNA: TGCGCCAGCAGCGCTACTAGCGGGGGGACCTACAATGAGCAGTTCTTC
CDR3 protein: CASSATSGGTYNEQFF

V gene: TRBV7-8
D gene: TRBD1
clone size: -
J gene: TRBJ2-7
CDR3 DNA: TGTGCCAGCAGCCCTCGACAGGGATCCTACGAGCAGTACTTC
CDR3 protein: CASSPRQGSYEQYF

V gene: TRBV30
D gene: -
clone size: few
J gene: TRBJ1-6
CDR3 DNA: TGTGCCTGGAGTGTAAACGGATGGGGTTCACCCCTCCACTTT
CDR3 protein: CAWSVNGWGSPLHF

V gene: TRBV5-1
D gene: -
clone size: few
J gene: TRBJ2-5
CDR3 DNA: TGCGCCAGCAGCTTGGCTTCCATAGTCGGGTACCAAGAGACCCAGTACTTC
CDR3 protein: CASSLASIVGYQETQYF

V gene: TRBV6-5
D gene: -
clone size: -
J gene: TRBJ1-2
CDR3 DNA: TGTGCCAGCAGTCCTCCCAATGACTATGGCTACACCTTC
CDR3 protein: CASSPPNDYGYTF